The clone carrying this TCR beta chain was seen many times. Profiling relied on immunoSEQ multiplex PCR, and the TCRdb table lists in-frame clones only, not all of them. The table records around 140,000 clones, roughly 80% of them present only once. This entry belongs to a study of blood T cell repertoires in COVID-19. The CDR3 has 16 residues. Two negative PCRs, clearance, or symptom resolution were required of recovered Cohort 3 donors. V is TRBV21-1 and J is TRBJ1-5; the table assigns TRBD1, which was not confirmed against the DNA. TRBV21-1 is flagged as a pseudogene. This receptor was obtained from a woman aged 45-65 years who had recovered from COVID-19. The sequenced sample was PBMCs or T cells enriched from blood (not recorded which). The CDR3 region has the DNA TGTGCCAGCGTTAAGGGCACGGGACAGTGCAATCAGCCCCAGCATTTT. Protein sequence: CASVKGTGQCNQPQHF.